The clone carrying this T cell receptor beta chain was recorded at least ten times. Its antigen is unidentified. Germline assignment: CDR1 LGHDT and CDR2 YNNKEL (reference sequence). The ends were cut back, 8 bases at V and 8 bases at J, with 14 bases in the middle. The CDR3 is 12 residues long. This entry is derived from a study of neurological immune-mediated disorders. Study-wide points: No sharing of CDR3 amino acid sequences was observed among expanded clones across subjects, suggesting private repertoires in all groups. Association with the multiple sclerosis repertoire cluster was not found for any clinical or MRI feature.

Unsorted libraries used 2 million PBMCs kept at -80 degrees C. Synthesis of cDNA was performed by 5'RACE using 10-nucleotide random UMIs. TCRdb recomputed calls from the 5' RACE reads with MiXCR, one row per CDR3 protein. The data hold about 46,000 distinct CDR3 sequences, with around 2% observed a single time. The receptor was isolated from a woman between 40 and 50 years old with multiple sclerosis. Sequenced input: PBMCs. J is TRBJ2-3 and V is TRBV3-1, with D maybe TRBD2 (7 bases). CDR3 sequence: CASGGAGITQYF. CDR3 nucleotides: TGTGCCAGCGGGGGGGCCGGCATTACGCAGTATTTT.